A single sample gave rise to the 13 T cell receptor beta chains below, sequenced in a study of blood T cell repertoires in COVID-19. The table came from immunoSEQ multiplex PCR; TCRdb's copy has only in-frame clones and leaves some out. The sample gives 70,000 to 100,000 clones, about 89% of which show up once; 2.7% is in the top ten. The material sequenced was peripheral blood. The receptors derive from a man aged 50-59 years with COVID-19, enrolled during active disease.

V usage is TRBV7-9 and J usage is TRBJ2-1; D is undetermined. V lost 1 base and J lost 3, with 7 bases in between. CDR3 length: 14 amino acids. CDR1 is SEHNR and CDR2 is FQNEAQ in the germline V gene (reference sequence). The CDR3 DNA follows: TGTGCCAGCAGCTTAGAATACAGCTACAATGAGCAGTTCTTC. Translating gives CASSLEYSYNEQFF.

In the case of this clone: Other nucleotide sequences from this sample produce the same CDR3. CDR3 residues: CASSLTGEKLFF. Written as DNA, the CDR3 is TGTGCCAGCAGTTTAACGGGGGAAAAACTGTTTTTT. This rearrangement joins TRBV28 to TRBJ1-4, with D hard to call. Germline CDR1 MDHEN, CDR2 SYDVKM. The CDR3 has 12 amino acids. The ends were cut back, 2 bases at V and 8 bases at J, with 6 bases in the middle.

This chain joins TRBV5-1 and TRBJ2-3, with a possible D match to TRBD2 (7 bases). Trimming removed 5 bases from V and 0 bases from J, with 13 bases in between. Germline V gene sequence: CDR1 SGHRS, CDR2 YFSETQ. The CDR3 extends over 15 amino acids. The CDR3, as DNA: TGCGCCAGCAGGGGGGGGGCAGCCAGCACAGATACGCAGTATTTT. Residues: CASRGGAASTDTQYF.

This chain joins TRBV18 and TRBJ2-5; D gene ambiguous. Germline V gene lookup returns CDR1 KGHSH and CDR2 LQKENI. Between the trimmed V and J ends, which lost 3 bases and 5 bases, there was a span of 19 bases. The CDR3 sequence is 16 residues long. The CDR3 region has the DNA TGTGCCAGCTCACCTCCCGGCCTCTTATTCGGGGAGACCCAGTACTTC. As protein: CASSPPGLLFGETQYF.

V gene TRBV13 combines with J gene TRBJ2-1; D call uncertain. Germline V gene lookup returns CDR1 PRHDT and CDR2 FYEKMQ (reference sequence). V lost 5 bases to trimming and J lost 1 base, with 12 bases between them. The length of the CDR3 is 15 residues. CDR3 in amino acids: CASSRRVDSYNEQFF. Written as DNA, the CDR3 is TGTGCCAGCAGCCGGAGAGTTGATTCCTACAATGAGCAGTTCTTC.

The CDR3 region has the DNA TGTGCCAGCAGCTTAAGAGGGTACGATACGCAGTATTTT. This codes for CASSLRGYDTQYF. The chain carries TRBV7-3 and TRBJ2-3, with D tentatively TRBD2 (5 bases). V shed 1 base and J shed 6 bases, with 8 bases lying between them. Germline V gives CDR1 SGHTA, CDR2 FQGTGA. The CDR3 has 13 amino acids.

The chain joins TRBV10-2 to TRBJ1-6, with D tentatively TRBD1 (6 bases). V lost 5 bases to trimming and J lost 8 bases, with 13 bases between them. The CDR3 runs 14 residues. Germline-derived CDR1 and CDR2 are WSHSY and SAAADI. CDR3 nucleotides: TGCGCCAGCAGTCCCGGGACATACGATTCACCCCTCCACTTT. It codes for CASSPGTYDSPLHF.

In DNA, the CDR3 is TGTGCCAGCTCATCATCCCGGGATCAGCCCCAGCATTTT. Its translation is CASSSSRDQPQHF. The chain is built from TRBV18 and TRBJ1-5; unclear D gene. V lost 5 bases and J lost 5, with 10 bases in between. CDR3 size: 13 residues. Germline V gene sequence: CDR1 KGHSH, CDR2 LQKENI.

The chain is built from TRBV10-3 and TRBJ2-3; 12 nucleotides match TRBD2. The length of the CDR3 is 17 residues. V trimming: 8 bases; J trimming: 0 bases; junction bases outside the gene matches: 9. Per germline, CDR1 ENHRY and CDR2 SYGVKD. The DNA of the CDR3 is TGTGCCATCCGCGACACTAGCGGGGGGCCAAGCACAGATACGCAGTATTTT. Its translation: CAIRDTSGGPSTDTQYF.

This clone has a handful of counts. The V gene is TRBV7-8, the J gene TRBJ1-2; 7 bases map to TRBD1. CDR1 is SGHVS and CDR2 is FQNEAQ in the germline V gene. This CDR3 has 14 residues. The V and J ends lost 5 bases and 5 bases, in that order; junction bases with no gene match: 8. CDR3 loop: CASSGQGGAYGYTF. CDR3 DNA sequence: TGTGCCAGCAGCGGCCAGGGGGGCGCGTATGGCTACACCTTC. The full variable domain, completed using reference TRBV7-8 and TRBJ1-2, is GAGVSQSPRYKVAKRGQDVALRCDPISGHVSLFWYQQALGQGPEFLTYFQNEAQLDKSGLPSDRFFAERPEGSVSTLKIQRTQQEDSAVYLCASSGQGGAYGYTFGSGTRLTVV.

The chain has TRBV18 and TRBJ1-4; TRBD1 agrees at 7 bases. This CDR3 spans 14 amino acids. V was clipped by 3 bases and J by 8 bases; unmatched bases: 6. From germline, CDR1 is KGHSH and CDR2 LQKENI. CDR3 sequence (DNA): TGTGCCAGCTCACCGACAGGGTTTCGAGAAAAACTGTTTTTT. Translation: CASSPTGFREKLFF.

V gene TRBV7-2 combines with J gene TRBJ2-7, with 10 bases matching TRBD1. The V gene end was trimmed by 3 bases and the J gene end by 4 bases; junction bases not matched to a gene: 6. The CDR3 has 15 residues. CDR1 SGHTA and CDR2 FQGNSA come from the germline V gene. The CDR3 spells CASSLRQGAVYEQYF. Written as DNA, the CDR3 is TGTGCCAGCAGCTTGAGACAGGGGGCGGTTTACGAGCAGTACTTC.

Regarding this clone: The same CDR3 arises from other DNA sequences in this sample as well. The V call is TRBV5-1, the J call TRBJ1-2; D is ambiguous. Germline V gives CDR1 SGHRS, CDR2 YFSETQ. The length of the CDR3 is 14 residues. Trimming shortened V by 2 bases and J by 0 bases, and 8 bases separated the two germline ends. The CDR3 is CASSLGDTNYGYTF. As DNA, the CDR3 is TGCGCCAGCAGCTTAGGTGACACTAACTATGGCTACACCTTC.